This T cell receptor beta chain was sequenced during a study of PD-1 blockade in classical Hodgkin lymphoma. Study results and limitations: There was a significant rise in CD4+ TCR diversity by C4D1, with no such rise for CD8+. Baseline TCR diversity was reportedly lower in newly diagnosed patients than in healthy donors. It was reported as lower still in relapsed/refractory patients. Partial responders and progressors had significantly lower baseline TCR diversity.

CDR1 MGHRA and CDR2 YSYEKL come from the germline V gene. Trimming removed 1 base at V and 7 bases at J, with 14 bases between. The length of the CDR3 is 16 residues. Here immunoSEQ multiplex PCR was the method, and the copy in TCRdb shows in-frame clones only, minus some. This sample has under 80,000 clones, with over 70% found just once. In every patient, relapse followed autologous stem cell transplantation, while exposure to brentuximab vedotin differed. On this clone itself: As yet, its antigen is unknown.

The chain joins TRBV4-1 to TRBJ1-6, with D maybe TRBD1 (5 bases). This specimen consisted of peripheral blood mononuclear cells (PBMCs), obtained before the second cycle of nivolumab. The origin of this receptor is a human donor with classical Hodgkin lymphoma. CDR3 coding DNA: TGCGCCAGCAGCCAAGTCCTTAGGGACCGAAATTCACCCCTCCACTTT. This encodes CASSQVLRDRNSPLHF.